The rows below give T cell receptor beta chains drawn from one sample of a study of T cell changes during pregnancy in multiple sclerosis. Measured with immunoSEQ multiplex PCR; TCRdb has only the in-frame clones, and not every one. Among 50,000 or so clones listed, roughly nine tenths were seen once. This material consisted of CD8+ T cells from peripheral blood mononuclear cells, taken after pregnancy. The receptor set was obtained from a female donor with multiple sclerosis, enrolled in a pregnancy study. CDR3s include the opening cysteine and the closing phenylalanine or tryptophan. The order of the fields is CDR3 length, clone size, V gene, D gene, J gene, CDR3 protein, CDR3 DNA. D genes are given only for firm matches. Some rows have no size entry. The others give once, few or many, or a class for an expanded clone.

>17|-|TRBV4-2|-|TRBJ2-5
CASSQERGAGPQETQYF
TGTGCCAGCAGCCAAGAGAGGGGAGCGGGCCCGCAAGAGACCCAGTACTTC
>14|-|TRBV7-6|TRBD2|TRBJ2-7
CASSLLAGAYEQYF
TGTGCCAGCAGCTTATTAGCGGGAGCCTACGAGCAGTACTTC
>22|-|TRBV10-3|TRBD1|TRBJ2-1
CAIQGIGESNTTTRPFVNEQFF
TGTGCCATACAGGGGATAGGTGAGAGCAACACGACTACCCGACCTTTTGTCAATGAGCAGTTCTTC
>14|-|TRBV9|-|TRBJ2-3
CASSETGSTDTQYF
TGTGCCAGCAGCGAAACAGGTTCCACAGATACGCAGTATTTT
>16|-|TRBV6-6|TRBD2|TRBJ2-7
CASRRTSGGHEDEQYF
TGTGCCAGCAGAAGGACTAGCGGGGGCCATGAGGACGAGCAGTACTTC
>15|-|TRBV27|-|TRBJ1-5
CASSTVAGSNQPQHF
TGTGCCAGCAGTACGGTGGCAGGGAGCAATCAGCCCCAGCATTTT
>13|-|TRBV7-9|-|TRBJ2-2
CASSLSDTGELFF
TGTGCCAGCAGCTTGAGTGACACCGGGGAGCTGTTTTTT
>12|-|TRBV5-1|-|TRBJ2-3
CASRGATDTQYF
TGCGCCAGCAGGGGGGCCACAGATACGCAGTATTTT
>14|-|TRBV13|TRBD1|TRBJ1-4
CASSATGINEKLFF
TGTGCCAGCAGCGCGACAGGGATTAATGAAAAACTGTTTTTT
>15|once|TRBV30|TRBD1|TRBJ1-1
CAWSVEGTANTEAFF
TGTGCCTGGAGTGTTGAAGGGACAGCGAACACTGAAGCTTTCTTT
>15|-|TRBV5-4|TRBD1|TRBJ1-4
CASSFRGSLNEKLFF
TGTGCCAGCAGCTTCAGGGGGTCACTTAATGAAAAACTGTTTTTT
>13|-|TRBV19|-|TRBJ2-7
CATSVGGHYEQYF
TGTGCCACCTCCGTGGGGGGGCACTACGAGCAGTACTTC
>14|-|TRBV27|-|TRBJ2-2
CATGHRGGTGELFF
TGTGCCACGGGGCACAGGGGAGGAACCGGGGAGCTGTTTTTT
>17|-|TRBV19|TRBD1|TRBJ1-1
CASSIGPGQGMNTEAFF
TGTGCCAGTAGTATAGGGCCGGGACAGGGGATGAACACTGAAGCTTTCTTT
>14|-|TRBV27|-|TRBJ1-3
CASRTGTAGNTIYF
TGTGCCAGCAGAACCGGGACTGCTGGAAACACCATATATTTT
>18|-|TRBV5-4|-|TRBJ1-6
CASSLEGGWTSDNSPLHF
TGTGCCAGCAGCTTGGAGGGGGGGTGGACAAGCGATAATTCACCCCTCCACTTT
>15|-|TRBV5-4|TRBD2|TRBJ2-7
CASSPPVGLAGEQYF
TGTGCCAGCAGCCCCCCGGTAGGACTAGCGGGCGAGCAGTACTTC
>16|-|TRBV7-2|TRBD1|TRBJ2-1
CASSLHGTGVYNEQFF
TGTGCCAGCAGCTTACATGGGACAGGGGTCTACAATGAGCAGTTCTTC
>15|-|TRBV7-5|-|TRBJ1-3
CARSFQGASGNTIYF
TGTGCCAGAAGCTTTCAGGGGGCCTCTGGAAACACCATATATTTT
>15|-|TRBV9|-|TRBJ1-5
CASSVAGGTNQPQHF
TGTGCCAGCAGCGTAGCTGGCGGGACGAATCAGCCCCAGCATTTT
>16|-|TRBV10-1|TRBD2|TRBJ2-1
CASAPGRGGINNEQFF
TGCGCCAGCGCACCCGGGCGGGGGGGGATAAACAATGAGCAGTTCTTC
>18|-|TRBV5-4|TRBD1|TRBJ1-3
CASSLDRGVPSSGNTIYF
TGTGCCAGCAGCTTAGACAGGGGAGTACCTTCATCTGGAAACACCATATATTTT